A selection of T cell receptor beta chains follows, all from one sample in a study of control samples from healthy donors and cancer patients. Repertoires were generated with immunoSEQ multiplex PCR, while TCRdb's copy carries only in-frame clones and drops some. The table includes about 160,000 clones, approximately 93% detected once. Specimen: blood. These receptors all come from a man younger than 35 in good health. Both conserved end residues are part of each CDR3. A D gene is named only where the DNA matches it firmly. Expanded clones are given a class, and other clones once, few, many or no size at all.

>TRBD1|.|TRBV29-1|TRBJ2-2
CSAAQGLNTGELFF
TGCAGCGCCGCACAGGGGTTAAACACCGGGGAGCTGTTTTTT
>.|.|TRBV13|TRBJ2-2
CASSLPNTGELFF
TGTGCCAGCAGCTTACCGAACACCGGGGAGCTGTTTTTT
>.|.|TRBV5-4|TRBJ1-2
CASSSGGTGNYGYTF
TGTGCCAGCAGCTCCGGAGGGACGGGCAACTATGGCTACACCTTC
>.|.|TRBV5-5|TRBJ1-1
CASSLAKGNTEAFF
TGTGCCAGCAGCTTAGCCAAGGGGAACACTGAAGCTTTCTTT
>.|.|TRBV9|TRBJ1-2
CASSPPGRYGYTF
TGTGCCAGCAGCCCACCGGGGCGGTATGGCTACACCTTC
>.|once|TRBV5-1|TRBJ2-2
CASSPDLGALYTGELFF
TGCGCCAGCAGCCCTGACTTGGGGGCTCTATATACCGGGGAGCTGTTTTTT
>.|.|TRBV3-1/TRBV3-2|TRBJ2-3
CASSQDRADTQYF
TGTGCCAGCAGCCAAGATAGAGCAGATACGCAGTATTTT
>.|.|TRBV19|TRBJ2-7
CASSAGLAYEQYF
TGTGCCAGTAGTGCCGGGCTGGCCTACGAGCAGTACTTC
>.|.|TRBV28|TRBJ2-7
CASSFDAISYEQYF
TGTGCCAGCAGTTTCGATGCTATCTCCTACGAGCAGTACTTC
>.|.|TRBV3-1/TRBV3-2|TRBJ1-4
CASSHGTRNEKLFF
TGTGCCAGCAGCCATGGGACCCGTAATGAAAAACTGTTTTTT
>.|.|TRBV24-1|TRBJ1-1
CATRSGGYNTEAFF
TGTGCCACCAGATCCGGTGGGTACAACACTGAAGCTTTCTTT